The T cell receptor (beta chain) described here comes from a study of T-cell reconstitution after alpha-beta-depleted transplantation in children. Germline CDR1 and CDR2: SGHDT and YYEEEE. Trimming cost V 4 bases and J 6 bases, with 16 bases left between them. The CDR3 is 15 amino acids. Preparing the TCRbeta library involved the use of unique molecular identifiers. TCRdb analysed the PCR reads with MiXCR anew, one entry per CDR3 protein. The table has 500,000 to 600,000 distinct CDR3 sequences, around 18% seen once. The chain combines TRBV5-6 with TRBJ2-2; the D gene is possibly TRBD1 (6 bases). Sequencing used PBMCs from the stem cell graft donor, obtained from the stem cell graft. The sequence came from a human donor who donated a stem cell graft to a child with acute lymphoblastic leukemia. CDR3 in DNA: TGTGCCAGCAGCACCGAAGGGGGTTTTGCCGGGGAGCTGTTTTTT. This sequence encodes CASSTEGGFAGELFF.